Listed here are 29 T cell receptor beta chains from one sample, sequenced in a study of shared clonotypes between healthy human individuals. The repertoire was sequenced with immunoSEQ multiplex PCR; TCRdb's copy has only in-frame clones and lacks some. The data contain about 470,000 clones, roughly 83% of them singletons. Sequenced sample: PBMCs. Receptor source: a woman aged 40 to 50 in good health. Some clones in this sample may be carry-over from other donors' samples.

The chain joins TRBV29-1 to TRBJ2-1; 12 bases are shared with TRBD2. The CDR3 extends over 17 amino acids. The V gene end was trimmed by 3 bases and the J gene end by 8 bases; junction bases not matched to a gene: 14. Germline V gene sequence: CDR1 SQVTM, CDR2 ANQGSEA. The CDR3 DNA is TGCAGCGTTGATTCGCTAGCGGGAGGGCCTAGGGGCCATGAGCAGTTCTTC. Its translation: CSVDSLAGGPRGHEQFF.

The CDR3 loop reads CASSLGGTRPGELFF. In DNA form, the CDR3 reads TGTGCCAGCAGCTTAGGTGGGACTAGACCCGGGGAGCTGTTTTTT. The V gene is TRBV11-2, the J gene TRBJ2-2, with 8 positions matching TRBD2. Germline loops: CDR1 SGHAT, CDR2 FQNNGV. Unmatched junction bases numbered 4, after V lost 1 base and J lost 6 bases. This CDR3 comprises 15 residues.

The chain combines TRBV30 with TRBJ2-3; 7 nucleotides align to TRBD1. Germline CDR1 GTSNPN, CDR2 SVGIG (reference sequence). The CDR3 is made up of 12 amino acids. V lost 5 bases, J lost 1 base, and 0 bases stayed unmatched. The CDR3 here is CAWGTGTDTQYF. The CDR3 bases are TGTGCCTGGGGGACAGGCACAGATACGCAGTATTTT.

V and J are TRBV7-9 and TRBJ2-3; D is perhaps TRBD1 or TRBD2 (6 bases each). CDR1 is SEHNR and CDR2 is FQNEAQ in the germline V gene (reference sequence). The V end was cut by 1 base, the J end by 6 bases, with 11 bases between. The CDR3 has 14 amino acids. Here the CDR3 reads CASSLVSGGDTQYF. CDR3 nucleotides: TGTGCCAGCAGCTTAGTCTCCGGGGGCGATACGCAGTATTTT.

The rearrangement joins TRBV30 to TRBJ2-7, with 8 bases identical to TRBD2. The V gene end was trimmed by 8 bases and the J gene end by 1 base; junction bases not matched to a gene: 4. The germline V gene has CDR1 GTSNPN and CDR2 SVGIG (reference sequence). There are 12 residues in the CDR3. CDR3 in amino acids: CAGAGGSYEQYF. CDR3 DNA: TGTGCCGGGGCGGGGGGATCCTACGAGCAGTACTTC.

The chain couples TRBV4-2 to TRBJ2-3; 14 nucleotides line up with TRBD2. With V trimmed by 0 bases and J by 6 bases, 8 bases remained unmatched. The germline CDR1 and CDR2 sequences are LGHNA and YNFKEQ. The CDR3 sequence is 18 residues long. CDR3 sequence (DNA): TGTGCCAGCAGCCAAGACCCCGGGACTAGCGGGAGCAAGGATACGCAGTATTTT. It specifies CASSQDPGTSGSKDTQYF.

This chain links TRBV11-2 with TRBJ2-6, with 9 bases identical to TRBD1. Germline V gene lookup returns CDR1 SGHAT and CDR2 FQNNGV. Losses at the gene ends were 3 bases for V and 5 bases for J; bases not matched to a gene: 2. The CDR3 extends over 15 amino acids. The CDR3 sequence: CASSFGTGRANVLTF. The CDR3 DNA sequence: TGTGCCAGCAGCTTCGGGACAGGGCGGGCCAACGTCCTGACTTTC.

The genes are TRBV9 and TRBJ2-1; the match to TRBD2 covers 10 bases. There are 16 residues in the CDR3. Germline loops: CDR1 SGDLS, CDR2 YYNGEE. V was pared by 0 bases and J by 8 bases, with 8 bases of the junction left unmatched. Here the CDR3 DNA reads TGTGCCAGCAGCGTAGCTCCAGCGGGAGGGAGGGATGAGCAGTTCTTC. Translation: CASSVAPAGGRDEQFF.

On this clone itself: This likely stems from a read error, as it lies one base from a far larger clone. The identical CDR3 is also encoded by other nucleotide sequences in the sample. The chain employs TRBV7-9 and TRBJ2-1; 8 nucleotides match TRBD2. CDR3 length equals 15 residues. The germline V gene encodes CDR1 SEHNR and CDR2 FQNEAQ (reference sequence). The chain's CDR3 is CASSFRTSGHNEQFF. In DNA form, the CDR3 reads TGCGCCAGCAGCTTCAGAACTAGCGGACACAATGAGCAGTTCTTC.

The rearrangement uses TRBV11-3 and TRBJ2-7, with a weak D call TRBD2 (6 bases). The CDR3 is made up of 13 amino acids. Germline assignment: CDR1 SGHNT and CDR2 YENEEA. The V and J ends lost 5 bases and 2 bases respectively, with 10 bases between them. Written as DNA, the CDR3 is TGTGCCAGCAGCCCCGGGAGTACCTACGAGCAGTACTTC. This sequence encodes CASSPGSTYEQYF.

This clone showed up just a few times. The sample contains more than one DNA sequence encoding this CDR3. This chain uses TRBV6-4 with TRBJ2-1; 10 bases are shared with TRBD2. The CDR3 runs to 15 residues. The germline V gene has CDR1 MRHNA and CDR2 SNTAGT. With V trimmed by 4 bases and J by 0 bases, 0 bases remained unmatched. The CDR3 nucleotides are TGTGCCAGCAGTGCTAGCGGGGGCTCCTACAATGAGCAGTTCTTC. Translated: CASSASGGSYNEQFF.

The rearrangement joins TRBV19 to TRBJ2-3, with 13 bases matching TRBD2. Germline CDR1 LNHDA, CDR2 SQIVND (reference sequence). This CDR3 comprises 16 residues. V dropped 7 bases and J dropped 5; count of bases not matched to a gene: 9. CDR3 amino acids: CASTTPGLAGVDTQYF. Written as DNA, the CDR3 is TGTGCCAGTACCACTCCTGGACTAGCGGGAGTAGATACGCAGTATTTT.

The V gene is TRBV5-1, the J gene TRBJ2-5; D ambiguous. Trimming stripped 0 bases from V and 0 bases from J, with 6 bases between. CDR3 length: 14 amino acids. CDR1 is SGHRS, CDR2 YFSETQ, per germline. Here the CDR3 reads CASSLEANQETQYF. CDR3 sequence (DNA): TGCGCCAGCAGCTTGGAGGCAAACCAAGAGACCCAGTACTTC.

The chain couples TRBV4-2 to TRBJ2-7; D perhaps matches TRBD2 (6 bases). The CDR3 runs 15 residues. V gave up 4 bases and J gave up 3 bases, with 16 bases separating them. Per the germline V gene, CDR1 is LGHNA and CDR2 is YNFKEQ. CDR3 DNA sequence: TGTGCCAGCAGCCCCCGATTGGGGGGTGGCTACGAGCAGTACTTC. Encoded protein: CASSPRLGGGYEQYF.

The chain links TRBV21-1 to TRBJ1-1; the table names TRBD1, a call not compared with the DNA. TRBV21-1 is recorded as a pseudogene. This CDR3 has 17 residues. CDR3 DNA: TGTGCCAGCAGCCCCATATTATCCGGGACAAACCACACTGAAGCTTTCTTT. This codes for CASSPILSGTNHTEAFF.

Only one count was recorded for this clone. CDR3 protein: CASSEGYNEQFF. The DNA of the CDR3 is TGCGCCAGCAGTGAAGGGTACAATGAGCAGTTCTTC. The genes are TRBV10-1 and TRBJ2-1; D is undetermined. The CDR3 length is 12 residues. Trimming removed 3 bases at V and 4 bases at J, with 4 bases between. The germline gives CDR1 WNHNN, CDR2 SYGVQD (reference sequence).

The chain joins TRBV5-1 to TRBJ2-3; D possibly corresponds to TRBD2 (5 bases). The ends were cut back, 5 bases at V and 4 bases at J, with 11 bases in the middle. CDR1 and CDR2 (germline): SGHRS, YFSETQ. The CDR3 consists of 13 residues. CDR3 DNA sequence: TGCGCCAGCAGGGAGGAGGACGCAGATACGCAGTATTTT. Translated: CASREEDADTQYF. Combining the CDR3 with reference TRBV5-1 and TRBJ2-3 gives the whole variable domain KAGVTQTPRYLIKTRGQQVTLSCSPISGHRSVSWYQQTPGQGLQFLFEYFSETQRNKGNFPGRFSGRQFSNSRSEMNVSTLELGDSALYLCASREEDADTQYFGPGTRLTVL.

The V and J genes are TRBV7-9 and TRBJ1-1; D is ambiguous. Looked up from germline, CDR1 is SEHNR and CDR2 is FQNEAQ (reference sequence). The V end lost 7 bases, the J end lost 3 bases, and 12 bases lay between the germline ends. The CDR3 spans 13 residues. The CDR3 region is CASTPYLDTEAFF. The CDR3 nucleotides are TGTGCCAGCACCCCCTATTTGGACACTGAAGCTTTCTTT.

The chain recombines TRBV28 with TRBJ2-7; a possible D gene is TRBD1 (5 bases). The germline V gene has CDR1 MDHEN and CDR2 SYDVKM. V was pared by 2 bases and J by 10 bases, with 12 bases between. The CDR3 is 12 residues long. In DNA, the CDR3 is TGTGCCAGCAGTTTACAGGGCCCTAAACAGTACTTC. Amino acid sequence: CASSLQGPKQYF.

The chain has TRBV27 and TRBJ2-7; 8 positions match TRBD2. The CDR3 is 14 residues long. V was clipped by 5 bases and J by 3 bases; unmatched bases: 6. Germline V CDR1 and CDR2: MNHEY, SMNVEV (reference sequence). CDR3 sequence reads: CASSTRGGFYEQYF. CDR3 DNA: TGTGCCAGCAGTACCCGGGGGGGATTCTACGAGCAGTACTTC.

This chain uses TRBV5-4 with TRBJ2-1; 14 bases map to TRBD2. The CDR3 totals 18 residues. Germline CDR1 reads SGHNT; CDR2 reads YYREEE (reference sequence). The V segment lost 1 base and the J segment 8 bases; nucleotides outside the gene matches: 11. The CDR3 sequence is CASSLRTSGRWTVDEQFF. In nucleotides, the CDR3 is TGTGCCAGCAGCTTGCGGACTAGCGGGAGGTGGACCGTGGATGAGCAGTTCTTC.

The J gene is TRBJ2-2, the V gene TRBV4-1; no reliable D call. V lost 2 bases to trimming and J lost 1 base, with 8 bases between them. From germline, CDR1 is MGHRA and CDR2 YSYEKL. The CDR3 contains 15 residues. CDR3 sequence: CASSQPTLNTGELFF. Here the CDR3 DNA reads TGCGCCAGCAGCCAACCGACATTGAACACCGGGGAGCTGTTTTTT.

This clone qualifies as medium-sized. Other DNA sequences in this sample translate to the same CDR3. CDR3 bases: TGCGCCAGCAGCCAAGTACGGGGGAACTACAATGAGCAGTTCTTC. It yields the protein CASSQVRGNYNEQFF. The chain joins TRBV4-3 to TRBJ2-1; tentatively, D is TRBD2 (6 bases). Trimming removed 1 base at V and 3 bases at J, with 10 bases between. In germline, CDR1 is LGHNA, CDR2 YSLEER. The length of the CDR3 is 15 residues.

The chain carries TRBV18 and TRBJ1-1; 8 bases match TRBD1. The V and J ends lost 2 bases and 7 bases, in that order; junction bases with no gene match: 12. The germline V gene encodes CDR1 KGHSH and CDR2 LQKENI. This CDR3 has 16 residues. For the CDR3, the DNA is TGTGCCAGCTCACCAGTAACGGGACAGGTTACTGATGAAGCTTTCTTT. Translating gives CASSPVTGQVTDEAFF.

The rearrangement joins TRBV11-3 to TRBJ1-5, with no clear D. CDR3 size: 15 residues. Germline V gene data show CDR1 as SGHNT and CDR2 as YENEEA. Trimming pared 1 base from V and 4 bases from J, leaving 11 bases between. For the CDR3, the DNA is TGTGCCAGCAGCTTAGGAGAATGGGGAAATCAGCCCCAGCATTTT. Translation: CASSLGEWGNQPQHF.

In the case of this clone: This likely reflects a read error, since a far larger clone is one base away. The chain joins TRBV30 to TRBJ1-3, with no clear D. V lost 8 bases to trimming and J lost 1 base, with 12 bases between them. Germline V gene data show CDR1 as GTSNPN and CDR2 as SVGIG (reference sequence). This CDR3 region has 13 residues. The CDR3 spells CASHRGSGNTIYF. The CDR3 coding sequence is TGTGCCAGCCACCGCGGTTCTGGAAACACCATATATTTT.

Comments on this clone: A much larger clone sits a single nucleotide away, making a read error possible. The same CDR3 can be traced to other DNA sequences in this sample. The chain carries TRBV18 and TRBJ2-1; the D gene is possibly TRBD1 (5 bases). The CDR3 runs 12 residues. V was trimmed by 3 bases and J by 10 bases, leaving 10 bases between them. Germline V CDR1 and CDR2: KGHSH, LQKENI. Here the CDR3 reads CASSPGQGEQFF. The CDR3 coding sequence is TGTGCCAGCTCACCTGGTCAGGGAGAGCAGTTCTTC.

The chain recombines TRBV6-4 with TRBJ2-7, with a weak D call TRBD2 (5 bases). Germline V gives CDR1 MRHNA, CDR2 SNTAGT. Trimming removed 8 bases from V and 0 bases from J, with 11 bases in between. This CDR3 contains 13 residues. The CDR3 DNA sequence: TGTGCCAGCGCACCGGGGAGCTCCTACGAGCAGTACTTC. Protein product: CASAPGSSYEQYF.

The chain recombines TRBV19 with TRBJ1-1, with D tentatively TRBD1 (5 bases). V lost 6 bases to trimming and J lost 2 bases, with 16 bases between them. In germline, CDR1 is LNHDA, CDR2 SQIVND (reference sequence). The CDR3 is made up of 15 amino acids. The CDR3 bases are TGTGCCAGTAGCCGGGGCCTACAGGTAAACACTGAAGCTTTCTTT. Translation gives CASSRGLQVNTEAFF.